What follows are 26 T cell receptor beta chains derived from one specimen sequenced in a study of tumor-infiltrating lymphocytes in primary liver carcinoma. TCR beta cDNA was prepared out of 500 ng total RNA by means of a constant-region primer. The TCR beta library was amplified through three nested multiplex PCR rounds in a modified ARM-PCR procedure. The opening two PCR rounds, about 11 cycles each, paired TRBV1-TRBV30 forward primers with a C-beta reverse primer. TCRdb ran MiXCR on the multiplex PCR reads and lists one entry per CDR3 protein. The table lists some 95,000 distinct CDR3 sequences, about 70% of them singletons, with 25% to 35% in the top ten. DNA and RNA were both co-extracted from approximately 20-30 mg of bulk tissue that had not been sorted. Sample: tumor-adjacent normal liver tissue. Receptors were obtained from a man aged 35 to 55 with primary liver carcinoma and hepatitis B virus infection.

CDR3 DNA: TGTGCCAGTGGCTTAGGGGGGAACTATGGCTACACCTTC. Translating it yields CASGLGGNYGYTF. V is TRBV11-2 and J is TRBJ1-2; a possible D gene is TRBD1 (6 bases). CDR3 length: 13 residues. The V and J ends lost 9 bases and 2 bases respectively, with 13 bases between them. Germline-derived CDR1 and CDR2 are SGHAT and FQNNGV.

In the case of this clonotype: A read error may produce the germline difference seen at one junction end. This CDR3 is CASSPSGPSSYNEQLF. CDR3 DNA: TGTGCCAGCAGCCCTAGCGGGCCTAGCTCCTACAATGAGCAATTATTC. The V call is TRBV11-1, the J call TRBJ2-1; 8 bases align to TRBD2. Germline loops: CDR1 SGHAT, CDR2 FQDESV (reference sequence). The CDR3 is 16 residues long.

This clonotype was seen ten or more times. The chain couples TRBV10-3 to TRBJ2-1, with 16 positions matching TRBD2. The CDR3 is 14 residues long. The V gene's germline CDR1 is ENHRY and CDR2 SYGVKD. V lost 8 bases to trimming and J lost 7 bases; unmatched junction nucleotides: 2. The CDR3 DNA is TGTGCCATCGGGACTAGCGGGGGGGATAATGAGCAGTTCTTC. Amino acid sequence: CAIGTSGGDNEQFF.

V is TRBV19 and J is TRBJ2-1, with D possibly TRBD1 on 6 matching bases. Germline values: CDR1 LNHDA, CDR2 SQIVND (reference sequence). Trimming took off 5 bases at V and 3 bases at J, with 17 bases between the two ends. The CDR3 is 16 amino acids. The CDR3 nucleotides are TGTGCCAGTAGTCCACCGGGGATAGGGGGCTACAATGAGCAGTTCTTC. Amino acid sequence: CASSPPGIGGYNEQFF.

As for this clonotype: A read error is possible here, since a much larger clone lies one base away. The V and J genes are TRBV28 and TRBJ1-2, with 7 bases fitting TRBD1. The CDR3 loop spans 14 amino acids. The trim removed 2 bases at V and 4 bases at J, leaving 4 bases unmatched. Germline lookup yields CDR1 MDHEN and CDR2 SYDVKM. The CDR3 nucleotides read TGTGCCAGCAGTTTAGGGACAGATAGCTATGGCTACACCTTC. Amino acids: CASSLGTDSYGYTF.

This clonotype was seen repeatedly, ten times or more. This sequence joins TRBV4-2 and TRBJ2-5; 11 nucleotides line up with TRBD2. With V trimmed by 1 base and J by 4 bases, 5 bases remained unmatched. In germline, CDR1 is LGHNA, CDR2 YNFKEQ. CDR3 length: 16 amino acids. The CDR3 region is CASSQVTSGSRETQYF. Here the CDR3 DNA reads TGTGCCAGCAGCCAAGTAACTAGCGGGAGTAGAGAGACCCAGTACTTC.

Notes on this clonotype: No conserved phenylalanine or tryptophan is present at the end of the CDR3, so a read error is the likely explanation. The chain carries TRBV6-6 and TRBJ2-7, with 7 bases fitting TRBD1. The CDR3 is 15 amino acids. The germline CDR1 and CDR2 sequences are MNHNY and SVGAGI (reference sequence). CDR3 residues: CAGSYSKGGYVEQYL. The CDR3, as DNA: TGTGCCGGCAGTTACTCGAAAGGGGGCTATGTCGAGCAGTACTTA.

This chain uses TRBV11-2 with TRBJ2-5; a possible D gene is TRBD2 (7 bases). The CDR3 runs to 15 residues. Germline CDR1 is SGHAT and CDR2 is FQNNGV. The V and J ends lost 5 bases and 3 bases respectively, with 16 bases between them. DNA for the CDR3: TGTGCCAGCAGCCCCCGGGGGGCAGCGAAAGAGACCCAGTACTTC. It is translated as CASSPRGAAKETQYF.

As concerns this clonotype: Lacking the conserved final phenylalanine or tryptophan, this CDR3 likely reflects a read error. The rearrangement links TRBV6-1 to TRBJ1-4; D remains ambiguous. The V gene lost 8 bases and the J gene lost 3 bases, with 16 bases spanning the gap. CDR1 is MNHNS, CDR2 SASEGT, per germline. The CDR3 has 15 residues. Written as DNA, the CDR3 is TGTGCCAGCGCGACCCTCGGCGGCCCTAATGAAAAACTGTTTTCT. Residues: CASATLGGPNEKLFS.

On this clonotype itself: One end of the junction is discordant with germline, which a read error may explain. The chain joins TRBV11-2 to TRBJ2-7; a possible D gene is TRBD2 (6 bases). The CDR3 extends over 15 amino acids. CDR1 is SGHAT and CDR2 is FQNNGV in the germline V gene. The CDR3 coding sequence is TGTGCCAGCAGTTTAGGGGCTGGAGGGGATACCGAGCAGTACTTC. Translating gives CASSLGAGGDTEQYF.

About this clonotype: Mismatch with germline at one junction end may stem from a read error. The chain links TRBV12-3 or TRBV12-4 to TRBJ1-5, with a weak D call TRBD1 (6 bases). This CDR3 has 13 amino acids. The CDR3 DNA sequence: TGTGCCAGCAACGCGGACAGCAACCAGCCCCAGCATTTT. Amino acids: CASNADSNQPQHF.

This clonotype was seen ten or more times. The chain links TRBV28 to TRBJ1-5; 7 positions agree with TRBD1. V shed 5 bases, J shed 7 bases, and the junction held 2 bases outside the gene matches. Germline CDR1 MDHEN, CDR2 SYDVKM. There are 12 residues in the CDR3. The CDR3: CASSRQGQPQHF. CDR3 DNA sequence: TGTGCCAGCAGTCGACAGGGACAGCCCCAGCATTTT.

Worth noting for this clonotype: This may stem from a read error, because a much larger clone lies one nucleotide away. V and J are TRBV24-1 and TRBJ1-1; 7 bases fit TRBD1. The junction had 11 bases not matched to a gene; V was cut back by 8 bases and J by 12 bases. Germline V gene lookup returns CDR1 KGHDR and CDR2 SFDVKD. CDR3 size: 12 residues. This CDR3 reads CATTSAGGRSFF. CDR3 sequence (DNA): TGTGCCACCACCTCTGCAGGGGGGAGATCTTTCTTT.

V is TRBV28 and J is TRBJ1-5; no clear D. The CDR3 is 14 residues long. The V end was cut by 4 bases, the J end by 6 bases, with 13 bases between. Germline lookup yields CDR1 MDHEN and CDR2 SYDVKM. The CDR3 sequence is CASSYPIAGQPQHF. The CDR3, as DNA: TGTGCCAGCAGTTACCCGATAGCGGGTCAGCCCCAGCATTTT.

Points on this clonotype: A much larger clone differs from this one at a single base, so this may be a read error. The rearrangement links TRBV28 to TRBJ2-2; a weak D match, TRBD2 (7 bases). From germline, CDR1 is MDHEN and CDR2 SYDVKM. The CDR3 totals 14 residues. The CDR3 coding sequence is TGTGCCAGCCTCGGGGGGCAGGGAGCCGGGGAGATGTTTTTT. Protein product: CASLGGQGAGEMFF.

As to this clonotype: A junction end diverges from the germline sequence, so it may reflect a read error. This chain uses TRBV6-1 with TRBJ2-2, with D possibly being TRBD2 (6 bases). Germline loops: CDR1 MNHNS, CDR2 SASEGT. The CDR3 totals 13 residues. The CDR3 coding sequence is TGTGCCAGCAATACTAGCCCCGCTGGGGACCTGTTTTTT. This codes for CASNTSPAGDLFF.

As to this clonotype: This sequence may be a read error, since a much larger clone differs from it by one base. The chain combines TRBV4-1 with TRBJ2-7; D gene ambiguous. This CDR3 has 15 residues. The germline gives CDR1 MGHRA, CDR2 YSYEKL. The CDR3 sequence: CVSSRNSDTTYEQYF. CDR3 nucleotides: TGCGTCAGCAGCCGTAACAGCGATACTACCTACGAGCAGTACTTC.

This chain joins TRBV20-1 and TRBJ2-3; D remains ambiguous. CDR1 DFQATT and CDR2 SNEGSKA come from the germline V gene (reference sequence). This CDR3 has 17 amino acids. The V and J ends lost 4 bases and 2 bases respectively, with 22 bases between them. The CDR3 DNA reads as TGCAGTGCTACCAGCTTGAATTCGCCCGCAGTCACAGATACGCAGTATTTT. Amino acid sequence: CSATSLNSPAVTDTQYF.

This clonotype was seen once. A clone one base away is much larger, so this may be a read error. The rearrangement uses TRBV12-5 and TRBJ2-1; maybe TRBD2 (6 bases). The V gene's germline CDR1 is LGHNT and CDR2 FRNRAP. This CDR3 spans 13 amino acids. The V gene lost 7 bases and the J gene lost 9 bases, with 16 bases spanning the gap. The CDR3 loop reads CASAFSVGGEQFF. CDR3 DNA: TGTGCTAGTGCTTTTTCTGTGGGAGGTGAGCAGTTCTTC.

Concerning this clonotype itself: A junction end diverges from the germline sequence, so it may reflect a read error. The genes are TRBV4-1 and TRBJ2-1, with 11 bases that match TRBD2. CDR3 length: 15 amino acids. Germline values: CDR1 MGHRA, CDR2 YSYEKL. The CDR3 region has the DNA TGCGCCAGCAGCCCAACTAGCGGGAGTTACAATGAGCACTTCTTC. Translating it yields CASSPTSGSYNEHFF.

This clonotype has just a few counts. No conserved phenylalanine or tryptophan ends this CDR3, so it is likely a read error. The chain has TRBV7-9 and TRBJ2-1; TRBD1 agrees at 8 bases. Germline trimming cut 2 bases from V and 8 bases from J; bases unmatched to any gene: 5. Germline V gene data show CDR1 as SEHNR and CDR2 as FQNEAQ (reference sequence). The CDR3 has 14 amino acids. CDR3 DNA sequence: TGTGCCAGCAGCTTATTACAGGGGGGCGATGAGCAGTTCCTC. Its protein is CASSLLQGGDEQFL.

This clonotype was detected many times. The chain employs TRBV6-1 and TRBJ1-5; D unresolved. The length of the CDR3 is 13 residues. Germline CDR1 MNHNS, CDR2 SASEGT. Trimming removed 2 bases at V and 4 bases at J, with 6 bases between. The CDR3 DNA sequence: TGTGCCAGCAGTGAATTAGGGAATCAGCCCCAGCATTTT. It yields the protein CASSELGNQPQHF.

This clonotype was picked up many times. This sequence joins TRBV6-5 and TRBJ1-5; 8 nucleotides match TRBD1. The ends lost 6 bases at V and 7 bases at J; junction bases unmatched: 5. This CDR3 contains 13 residues. Germline CDR1 MNHEY, CDR2 SVGAGI. CDR3 in amino acids: CASRTGAGQPQHF. The CDR3 DNA reads TGTGCCAGCAGGACAGGGGCCGGACAGCCCCAGCATTTT.

The chain has TRBV29-1 and TRBJ1-1, with D possibly TRBD1 on 5 matching bases. The germline V and J ends were trimmed by 5 bases and 12 bases, with 19 bases remaining between them. The CDR3 is made up of 12 amino acids. Germline CDR1 SQVTM, CDR2 ANQGSEA. CDR3: CSVMGLRSAPFF. The CDR3 coding sequence is TGCAGCGTTATGGGACTCAGGAGCGCACCTTTCTTT.

The V call is TRBV7-9, the J call TRBJ2-7; perhaps TRBD2 as D (6 bases). V lost 8 bases to trimming and J lost 2 bases, with 22 bases between them. Germline CDR1 is SEHNR and CDR2 is FQNEAQ (reference sequence). CDR3 length equals 16 residues. The DNA for the CDR3 is TGTGCCAGCGGTTTGACTAGTGGGAGTATCCCCTACGAGCAGTACTTC. Its translation: CASGLTSGSIPYEQYF.

Remarks on this clonotype: The junction departs from the called germline gene at one end, perhaps through a read error. The V call is TRBV11-2, the J call TRBJ2-7; TRBD1 might be the D (6 bases). The length of the CDR3 is 15 residues. Germline lookup yields CDR1 SGHAT and CDR2 FQNNGV. The CDR3 protein is CASSLDKGEWHEQYF. The CDR3 coding sequence is TGTGCCAGCAGCTTAGATAAGGGGGAATGGCACGAACAGTACTTC.